Listed below are T cell receptor beta chains from one sample, sequenced in a study of cytomegalovirus exposure and HLA in healthy donors. The data were produced by immunoSEQ multiplex PCR, yet TCRdb's version contains in-frame clones alone and is incomplete. This sample has over 65,000 clones, with roughly 73% found just once. Sequences were obtained from PBMCs. These receptors originate from a man in his forties in good health and CMV-seronegative. CDR3s include the opening cysteine and the closing phenylalanine or tryptophan. Fields, in order: V gene, J gene, CDR3 protein.

TRBV2	TRBJ2-1	CASSGTSGPYNEQFF
TRBV5-5	TRBJ1-2	CASSLSGFYGYTF
TRBV5-1	TRBJ2-7	CASSLVASGGSYEQYF
TRBV7-8	TRBJ2-1	CASSQQIRWRVNNEQFF
TRBV5-1	TRBJ1-3	CASSWTTSAGNTIYF
TRBV9	TRBJ2-2	CASSGVGGTGELFF
TRBV10-2	TRBJ2-6	CASSDPSLAGTGANVLTF
TRBV5-1	TRBJ1-3	CASSLGGAGSTIYF
TRBV6-1	TRBJ1-3	CASSSLSGNTIYF
TRBV7-3	TRBJ2-2	CASSSSTGVGGELFF
TRBV5-1	TRBJ1-3	CASSLDRAHTIYF
TRBV19	TRBJ1-6	CASSMSVDSPLHF
TRBV9	TRBJ2-2	CASSSGTAAGELFF
TRBV19	NA	CASANGSPYEQYF
TRBV11-2	TRBJ2-7	CASRPTAAEKEQYF
TRBV7-9	TRBJ1-1	CASSGDRALNTEAFF
TRBV4-1	TRBJ2-5	CASSRGPQETQYF